The clone carrying this T cell receptor (beta chain) was picked up one time. Antigen: not known. This CDR3 spans 14 amino acids. The germline V gene encodes CDR1 MGHRA and CDR2 YSYEKL. V shed 0 bases and J shed 8 bases, with 10 bases lying between them. The data were taken from a study of graft-versus-host responses after intestinal transplantation. The wider study: Tacrolimus and steroids were given for 2 to 3 years to all recipients after anti-thymocyte globulin induction.

Study-wide findings and caveats: The study found high graft-versus-host to host-versus-graft clonal ratios in allografts of patients with graft-donor T cell macrochimerism. Early after transplant, HvG declines were associated with peak levels of circulating GvH clones. Investigators detected GvH clones in recipient marrow, with some emerging earlier in ileum or blood.

The method was immunoSEQ multiplex PCR; TCRdb's version includes in-frame clones alone and lacks a portion of them. Altogether 62,000 or so clones are present, around 90% being singletons, with the ten largest covering around 1.5%. The V gene is TRBV4-1, the J gene TRBJ1-4; D is ambiguous. The TCR was taken from a human patient who received an intestinal transplant, so some T cells may come from the graft donor. The sequences come from PBMCs, collected 26 days after transplant. CDR3 nucleotides: TGCGCCAGCAGCCAAGATGCGGGAGACGAAAAACTGTTTTTT. The encoded protein is CASSQDAGDEKLFF.